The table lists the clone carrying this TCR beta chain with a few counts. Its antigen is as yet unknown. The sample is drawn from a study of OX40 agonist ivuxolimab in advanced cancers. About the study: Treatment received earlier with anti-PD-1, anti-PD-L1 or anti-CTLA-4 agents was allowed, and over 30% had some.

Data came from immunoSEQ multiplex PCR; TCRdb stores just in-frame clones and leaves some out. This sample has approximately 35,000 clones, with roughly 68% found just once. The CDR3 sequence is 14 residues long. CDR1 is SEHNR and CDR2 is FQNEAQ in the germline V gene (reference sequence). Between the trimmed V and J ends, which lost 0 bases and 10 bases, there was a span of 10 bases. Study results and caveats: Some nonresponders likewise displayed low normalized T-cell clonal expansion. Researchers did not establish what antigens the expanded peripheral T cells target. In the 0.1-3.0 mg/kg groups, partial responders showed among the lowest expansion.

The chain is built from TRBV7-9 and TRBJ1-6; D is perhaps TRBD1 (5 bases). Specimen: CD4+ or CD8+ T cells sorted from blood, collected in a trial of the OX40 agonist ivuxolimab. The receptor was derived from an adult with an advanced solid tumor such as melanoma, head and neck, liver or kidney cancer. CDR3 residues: CASSLASRGSPLHF. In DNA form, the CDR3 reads TGTGCCAGCAGCTTAGCGAGTCGGGGCTCACCCCTCCACTTT.